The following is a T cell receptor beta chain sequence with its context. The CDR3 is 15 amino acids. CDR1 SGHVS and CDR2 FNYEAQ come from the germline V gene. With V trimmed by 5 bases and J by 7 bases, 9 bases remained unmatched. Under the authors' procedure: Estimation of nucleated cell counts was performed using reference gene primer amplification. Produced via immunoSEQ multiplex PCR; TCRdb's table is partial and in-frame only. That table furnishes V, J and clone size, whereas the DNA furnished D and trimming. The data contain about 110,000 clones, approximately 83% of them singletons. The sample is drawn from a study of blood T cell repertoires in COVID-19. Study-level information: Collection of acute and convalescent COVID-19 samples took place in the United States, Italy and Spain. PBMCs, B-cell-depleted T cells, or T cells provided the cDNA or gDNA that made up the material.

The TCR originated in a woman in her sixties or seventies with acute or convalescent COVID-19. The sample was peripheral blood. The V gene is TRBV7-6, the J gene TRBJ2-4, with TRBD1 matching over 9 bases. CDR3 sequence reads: CASSAWTGERNIQYF. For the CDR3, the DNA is TGTGCCAGCAGCGCCTGGACAGGGGAGAGGAACATTCAGTACTTC. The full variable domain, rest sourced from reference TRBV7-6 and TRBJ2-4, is GAGVSQSPRYKVTKRGQDVALRCDPISGHVSLYWYRQALGQGPEFLTYFNYEAQQDKSGLPNDRFSAERPEGSISTLTIQRTEQRDSAMYRCASSAWTGERNIQYFGAGTRLSVL.